The rows below give T cell receptor beta chains drawn from one sample of a study of T cell changes during pregnancy in multiple sclerosis. TCRdb keeps only in-frame clones here, not all; method: immunoSEQ multiplex PCR. This sample has some 54,000 clones, with 94% found just once. This sample comprised CD8+ T cells from peripheral blood mononuclear cells, obtained in the third trimester of pregnancy. Receptors were obtained from a female donor with multiple sclerosis, enrolled in a pregnancy study. Both conserved end residues are part of each CDR3.

CDR3 protein,J gene,V gene
CASSLGLTVYEQYF,TRBJ2-7,TRBV7-9
CASSQAGAGQYGEQFF,TRBJ2-1,TRBV4-1
CASSAAPGTPYGYTF,TRBJ1-2,TRBV9
CASSQGNREAFF,TRBJ1-1,TRBV4-2
CASSQDPQTGSGEQYF,TRBJ2-7,TRBV4-1
CASSPDRGLSYEQYF,TRBJ2-7,TRBV5-6
CAASTDMNTEAFF,TRBJ1-1,TRBV10-3
CASSIGTSGLTDTQYF,TRBJ2-3,TRBV19
CASSIRDFRPNEQFF,TRBJ2-1,TRBV19
CATRGQGNTEAFF,TRBJ1-1,TRBV15
CASSVELAGAYNEQFF,TRBJ2-1,TRBV9
CASSDGGGRDYGYTF,TRBJ1-2,TRBV9
CASSLQGQIYGYTF,TRBJ1-2,TRBV6-5
CASSLTGGSSEQFF,TRBJ2-1,TRBV28
CASSLDLGRGIQYF,TRBJ2-4,TRBV7-2
CASSLIGGFTTHNQETQYF,TRBJ2-5,TRBV7-9
CASSQGQGASYEQYF,TRBJ2-7,TRBV14
CASSPQGDQPQHF,TRBJ1-5,TRBV5-6
CASSPGAGTDTQYF,TRBJ2-3,TRBV4-2
CASSFRSGSHEQYF,TRBJ2-7,TRBV27
CASSSDLAGASSTDTQYF,TRBJ2-3,TRBV13
CASSLGRGTGELFF,TRBJ2-2,TRBV28
CASSLEENLEAFF,TRBJ1-1,TRBV27
CASSWLAGGIHEQFF,TRBJ2-1,TRBV27
CASGFSPRGSYNEQFF,TRBJ2-1,TRBV12-5
CASSGGGTSGGPPHEQYF,TRBJ2-7,TRBV28
CAIRGTGGKKGTDTQYF,TRBJ2-3,TRBV10-3
CASSIWGVGELFF,TRBJ2-2,TRBV19
CASTAEARNTEAFF,TRBJ1-1,TRBV10-2
CASSDEAGDEQYF,TRBJ2-7,TRBV2
CASSYGTYYEQYF,TRBJ2-7,TRBV5-1
CASSGRQTYSLYQETQYF,TRBJ2-5,TRBV25-1
CASSFTVSEQYF,TRBJ2-7,TRBV27
CASSPRDRQSYEQYF,TRBJ2-7,TRBV11-2
CAVDGDREGTEAFF,TRBJ1-1,TRBV6-6
CASSLASRSEVETQYF,TRBJ2-5,TRBV11-1
CASSQSERGYNEQFF,TRBJ2-1,TRBV4-1
CASSSGQGLMNTEAFF,TRBJ1-1,TRBV7-6
CASSAGGWAEEQYF,TRBJ2-7,TRBV9
CASSQVGGGNTEAFF,TRBJ1-1,TRBV4-1